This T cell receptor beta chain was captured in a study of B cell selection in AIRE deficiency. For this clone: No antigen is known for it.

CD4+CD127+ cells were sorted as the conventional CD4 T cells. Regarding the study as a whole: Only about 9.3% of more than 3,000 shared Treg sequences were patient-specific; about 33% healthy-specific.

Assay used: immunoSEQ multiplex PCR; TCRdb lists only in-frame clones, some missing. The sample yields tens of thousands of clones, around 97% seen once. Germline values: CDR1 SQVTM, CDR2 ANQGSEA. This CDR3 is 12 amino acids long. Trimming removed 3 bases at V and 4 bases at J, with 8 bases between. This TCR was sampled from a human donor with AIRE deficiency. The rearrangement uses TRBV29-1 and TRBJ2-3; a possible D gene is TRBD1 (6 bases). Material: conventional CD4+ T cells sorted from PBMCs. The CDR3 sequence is CSVEKGADTQYF. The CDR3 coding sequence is TGCAGCGTTGAGAAGGGGGCAGATACGCAGTATTTT.